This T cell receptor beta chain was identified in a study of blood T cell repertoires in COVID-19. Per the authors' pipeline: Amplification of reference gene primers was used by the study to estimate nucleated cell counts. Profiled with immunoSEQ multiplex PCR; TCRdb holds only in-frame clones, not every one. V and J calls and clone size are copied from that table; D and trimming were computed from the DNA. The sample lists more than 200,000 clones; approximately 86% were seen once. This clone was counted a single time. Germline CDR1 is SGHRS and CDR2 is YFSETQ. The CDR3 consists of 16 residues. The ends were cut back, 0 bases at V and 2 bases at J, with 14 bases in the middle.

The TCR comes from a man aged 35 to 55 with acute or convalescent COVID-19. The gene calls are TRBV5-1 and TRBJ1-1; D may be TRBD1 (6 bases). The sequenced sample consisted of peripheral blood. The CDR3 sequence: CASSLAGGALNTEAFF. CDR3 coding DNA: TGCGCCAGCAGCTTGGCCGGGGGGGCCCTCAACACTGAAGCTTTCTTT.